This T cell receptor (beta chain) appears in the sequencing data of a study of shared T cell receptors in the human thymus. Libraries were prepared by immunoSEQ multiplex PCR; TCRdb keeps only in-frame clonotypes and omits some of them. The table includes about 380,000 clones, 95% detected once. This receptor was identified in a human donor. The sample was thymocytes.

The CDR3 reads CASSLGTGVGELFF. Written as DNA, the CDR3 is TGCGCCAGCAGTCTTGGGACAGGGGTCGGGGAGCTGTTTTTT. The genes are TRBV5-1 and TRBJ2-2; 10 nucleotides agree with TRBD1. CDR1 is SGHRS, CDR2 YFSETQ, per germline. V shed 5 bases and J 7 bases; nucleotides not matched to a gene: 5. The CDR3 is 14 amino acids.